Listed below are T cell receptor beta chains from one sample, sequenced in a study of T cells after yellow fever vaccination. TCRdb processed the 5' RACE reads anew with MiXCR; each CDR3 protein has one entry. The table includes about 580,000 distinct CDR3 sequences, roughly a sixth detected once. Source: PBMCs, taken 5 days after the first yellow fever vaccination. Receptors were obtained from a man between 18 and 35 years old who received the YFV17D yellow fever vaccine. CDR3s include the opening cysteine and the closing phenylalanine or tryptophan. Fields, in order: V gene, J gene, D gene, clone size, CDR3 DNA, CDR3 protein. D genes are given only for firm matches. Part of the rows lack a size; the others show once, few, many or a class for expanded clones.

V: TRBV5-1; J: TRBJ2-5; D: -; size: -; DNA: TGCGCCAGCAGCTTGGCCGCAGGACTTACTTCGTGGGAGACCCAGTACTTC; CDR3: CASSLAAGLTSWETQYF
V: TRBV5-1; J: TRBJ1-4; D: -; size: -; DNA: TGCGCCAGCAGCTACAGGGAGCTTACAACTAATGAAAAACTGTTTTTT; CDR3: CASSYRELTTNEKLFF
V: TRBV6-1; J: TRBJ1-5; D: -; size: few; DNA: TGTGCCAGCAGGAAGGACAGCCCTGGAGGTAATCAGCCCCAGCATTTT; CDR3: CASRKDSPGGNQPQHF
V: TRBV7-6; J: TRBJ2-3; D: -; size: many; DNA: TGTGCCAGCAGCTTAGACGCGACGGCAGATACGCAGTATTTT; CDR3: CASSLDATADTQYF
V: TRBV5-1; J: TRBJ2-7; D: -; size: few; DNA: TGCGCCAGCAGCCCGGACATTGGATCCTACGAGCAGTACTTC; CDR3: CASSPDIGSYEQYF
V: TRBV20-1; J: TRBJ2-1; D: -; size: -; DNA: TGCAGTGCTGGAGGAGGGGACGGGGCATACAATGAGCAGTTCTTC; CDR3: CSAGGGDGAYNEQFF
V: TRBV5-6; J: TRBJ1-2; D: -; size: -; DNA: TGTGCCAGCACCCAGAGGGAGAGATATGGCTACACCTTC; CDR3: CASTQRERYGYTF
V: TRBV2; J: TRBJ2-3; D: -; size: few; DNA: TGTGCCAGCAGTGAAGTCGGATATACCAACACAGATACGCAGTATTTT; CDR3: CASSEVGYTNTDTQYF
V: TRBV5-6; J: TRBJ2-6; D: TRBD1; size: once; DNA: TGTGCCAGCAGTAGACAGGGGGCCTGGTCTGGGGCCAACGTCCTGACTTTC; CDR3: CASSRQGAWSGANVLTF
V: TRBV6-1; J: TRBJ2-3; D: -; size: -; DNA: TGTGCCAGCAGCCCCAACCCGGGACTTAACACAGATACGCAGTATTTT; CDR3: CASSPNPGLNTDTQYF
V: TRBV5-1; J: TRBJ2-7; D: -; size: few; DNA: TGCGCCAGCAGCTTGGTTCATCAGGACGGCCCCGGGGCGGAGCAGTACTTC; CDR3: CASSLVHQDGPGAEQYF
V: TRBV21-1; J: TRBJ2-7; D: -; size: -; DNA: TGTGCCAGCAGCAAATGGGGGGACAGGGGGAAACTTCGGGCCTACGAGCAGTACTTC; CDR3: CASSKWGDRGKLRAYEQYF
V: TRBV4-3; J: TRBJ2-1; D: -; size: few; DNA: TGCGCCAGCAGCCAAGCCCTCCAGGGGGGATCTCACAATGAGCAGTTCTTC; CDR3: CASSQALQGGSHNEQFF
V: TRBV24-1; J: TRBJ2-6; D: -; size: few; DNA: TGTGCCACCCAAGGGAACTCTGGGGCCAACGTCCTGACTTTC; CDR3: CATQGNSGANVLTF
V: TRBV11-2; J: TRBJ2-5; D: -; size: -; DNA: TGTGCCAGCAGCTTAGTCCTCTCCGGGGGCGAGACCCAGTACTTC; CDR3: CASSLVLSGGETQYF
V: TRBV6-5; J: TRBJ2-6; D: TRBD1; size: -; DNA: TGTGCCAGCAGTTTACAGGGGTTAAGCTCTGGGGCCAACGTCCTGACTTTC; CDR3: CASSLQGLSSGANVLTF
V: TRBV20-1; J: TRBJ2-2; D: -; size: few; DNA: TGCAGTGCTAGAGAAGACGGGGCGACCTCGAACACCGGGGAGCTGTTTTTT; CDR3: CSAREDGATSNTGELFF
V: TRBV20-1; J: TRBJ2-7; D: -; size: -; DNA: TGCAGTGCTATAACGGGGGCGACAGGCCCCCTCAGCTCCTACGAGCAGTACTTC; CDR3: CSAITGATGPLSSYEQYF
V: TRBV3-1; J: TRBJ2-5; D: TRBD2; size: -; DNA: TGTGCCAGCAGCCAAGAGTCCAGCGGGGGGGAAGAGACCCAGTACTTC; CDR3: CASSQESSGGEETQYF
V: TRBV6-2/TRBV6-3; J: TRBJ1-5; D: -; size: -; DNA: TGTGCCAGCAGTCCCCTGAGCTTTACCAATCAGCCCCAGCATTTT; CDR3: CASSPLSFTNQPQHF
V: TRBV11-2; J: TRBJ1-4; D: -; size: -; DNA: TGTGCCAGCAGCTTAATCGCAGGAGGAAGTGAAAAACTGTTTTTT; CDR3: CASSLIAGGSEKLFF
V: TRBV7-3; J: TRBJ2-1; D: -; size: -; DNA: TGTGCCAGCAGCCAATGGAGCGGCGACAATGAGCAGTTCTTC; CDR3: CASSQWSGDNEQFF
V: TRBV20-1; J: TRBJ1-2; D: TRBD1; size: few; DNA: TGCAGTGCTCGGGACAGTTCTAACTATGGCTACACCTTC; CDR3: CSARDSSNYGYTF
V: TRBV12-3/TRBV12-4; J: TRBJ1-1; D: -; size: few; DNA: TGTGCCAGCAGTTTTGACTTGACAGTCATGAACACTGAAGCTTTCTTT; CDR3: CASSFDLTVMNTEAFF
V: TRBV7-9; J: TRBJ1-2; D: -; size: few; DNA: TGTTCCAGCAGCCGTCTTTCCCACGGGGAAAACTATGGCTACACCTTC; CDR3: CSSSRLSHGENYGYTF
V: TRBV5-4; J: TRBJ2-7; D: TRBD1; size: -; DNA: TGTGCCAGCAGGACAGGGGGTTCCTACGAGCAGTACTTC; CDR3: CASRTGGSYEQYF
V: TRBV18; J: TRBJ1-4; D: -; size: -; DNA: TGTGCCAGCTCCCCCCGGGCTAATGAAAAACTGTTTTTT; CDR3: CASSPRANEKLFF
V: TRBV5-4; J: TRBJ2-2; D: -; size: -; DNA: TGTGCCAGCAGCGCTCGGGACCGAGCGGCCGGGGAGCTGTTTTTT; CDR3: CASSARDRAAGELFF
V: TRBV12-3/TRBV12-4; J: TRBJ1-2; D: -; size: -; DNA: TGTGCCAGCAGTTTCTTTGGGGGCGGCTACACCTTC; CDR3: CASSFFGGGYTF
V: TRBV4-1; J: TRBJ2-1; D: -; size: -; DNA: TGCGCCAGCAGCCAAGGACCGTCGTGGTCGAACAATGAGCAGTTCTTC; CDR3: CASSQGPSWSNNEQFF
V: TRBV30; J: TRBJ1-1; D: -; size: few; DNA: TGTGCCTGGAGCCCCGCGGACACTGAAGCTTTCTTT; CDR3: CAWSPADTEAFF
V: TRBV7-2; J: TRBJ1-1; D: -; size: -; DNA: TGTGCCAGCAGCTTAGGAGGGGGTCGGAACACTGAAGCTTTCTTT; CDR3: CASSLGGGRNTEAFF
V: TRBV30; J: TRBJ2-1; D: -; size: many; DNA: TGTGCCTGGAGCGGTCGGGTGACCATCTCCTACAATGAGCAGTTCTTC; CDR3: CAWSGRVTISYNEQFF
V: TRBV10-3; J: TRBJ2-3; D: TRBD2; size: few; DNA: TGTGCCATCAAGGCTAGCGGGGGACGCACAGATACGCAGTATTTT; CDR3: CAIKASGGRTDTQYF
V: TRBV10-2; J: TRBJ2-4; D: -; size: -; DNA: TGCGCCAGCAGTGAAAAGGTGTCTAGCGAGGAGGACCTAGCCAAAAACATTCAGTACTTC; CDR3: CASSEKVSSEEDLAKNIQYF
V: TRBV6-1; J: TRBJ2-3; D: -; size: few; DNA: TGTGCCAGCAGACACCTAGTAGCAGATACGCAGTATTTT; CDR3: CASRHLVADTQYF
V: TRBV5-1; J: TRBJ2-1; D: TRBD2; size: -; DNA: TGCGCCAGCAGCACCGAGCGGGGGGAATCCTACAATGAGCAGTTCTTC; CDR3: CASSTERGESYNEQFF
V: TRBV19; J: TRBJ1-1; D: -; size: few; DNA: TGTGCCAGTAGTTCGCGGACGGAGGGGAACACTGAAGCTTTCTTT; CDR3: CASSSRTEGNTEAFF
V: TRBV4-1; J: TRBJ2-5; D: TRBD2; size: -; DNA: TGCGCCAGCAGCCGAGCCGGGGGGTTTGCAGAGACCCAGTACTTC; CDR3: CASSRAGGFAETQYF
V: TRBV7-9; J: TRBJ1-2; D: -; size: few; DNA: TGTGCCAGCAGCCCTGGGACTCTCTATGGCTACACCTTC; CDR3: CASSPGTLYGYTF
V: TRBV4-1; J: TRBJ2-1; D: -; size: few; DNA: TGCGCCAGCAGCCAGAGGGGGGCCAGCTCCTACAATGAGCAGTTCTTC; CDR3: CASSQRGASSYNEQFF
V: TRBV20-1; J: TRBJ1-1; D: -; size: -; DNA: TGCAGTGCTAGAGGGTACACAGAGGGGGAAGCTTTCTTT; CDR3: CSARGYTEGEAFF
V: TRBV7-9; J: TRBJ1-1; D: TRBD1; size: few; DNA: TGTGCCAGCAGCTTGTCGGACAGGGGAAGCACTGAAGCTTTCTTT; CDR3: CASSLSDRGSTEAFF
V: TRBV12-3/TRBV12-4; J: TRBJ2-3; D: TRBD2; size: few; DNA: TGTGCCAGCAGTTCGGGACTAGCGGCCCGGGATACGCAGTATTTT; CDR3: CASSSGLAARDTQYF
V: TRBV5-1; J: TRBJ2-3; D: TRBD2; size: -; DNA: TGCGCCAGCAGTCCGAATTGGGGAGGGAGGTACACAGATACGCAGTATTTT; CDR3: CASSPNWGGRYTDTQYF
V: TRBV9; J: TRBJ1-5; D: -; size: -; DNA: TGTGCCAGCAGCCACCCCCCTAGGCAGCCCCAGCATTTT; CDR3: CASSHPPRQPQHF
V: TRBV18; J: TRBJ2-6; D: -; size: few; DNA: TGTGCCAGCTCACCCCGCTCGAGCTCTGGGGCCAACGTCCTGACTTTC; CDR3: CASSPRSSSGANVLTF
V: TRBV20-1; J: TRBJ1-1; D: -; size: few; DNA: TGCAGTGCTAGACCAATTCCGGGACTGACGAACACTGAAGCTTTCTTT; CDR3: CSARPIPGLTNTEAFF